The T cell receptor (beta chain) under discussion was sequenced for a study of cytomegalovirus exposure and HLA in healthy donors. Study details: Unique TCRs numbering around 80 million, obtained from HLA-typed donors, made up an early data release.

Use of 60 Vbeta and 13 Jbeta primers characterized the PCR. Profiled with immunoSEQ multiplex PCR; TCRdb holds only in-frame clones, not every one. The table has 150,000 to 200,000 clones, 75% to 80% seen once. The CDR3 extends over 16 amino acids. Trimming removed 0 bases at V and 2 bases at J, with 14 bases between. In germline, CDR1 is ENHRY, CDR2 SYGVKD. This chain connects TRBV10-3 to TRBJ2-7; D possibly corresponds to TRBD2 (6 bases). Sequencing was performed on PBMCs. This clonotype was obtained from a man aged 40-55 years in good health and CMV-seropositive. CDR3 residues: CAISESAASEAYEQYF. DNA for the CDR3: TGTGCCATCAGTGAGTCAGCGGCTAGCGAGGCCTACGAGCAGTACTTC.